The clone carrying this T cell receptor (beta chain) was picked up a small number of times. Its target is not known. The data stem from a study of CD8+ T cells in alopecia areata. Whole-study context: Treated patients were dosed with oral tofacitinib, taking 5 to 10 mg twice daily. Patients remained on tofacitinib for 6 to 18 months and then went 6 months without it. Study-level results: Resident alphabeta T cells of normal skin are also sequenced in scalp samples.

Peripheral blood and lesional scalp punch biopsies were taken from alopecia areata patients. cDNA prepared by RNA extraction and subsequent reverse transcription served as the template for sequencing. Sequencing was performed with immunoSEQ multiplex PCR; in TCRdb, only in-frame clones are kept and a portion is missing. The sample includes thousands of clones, less than 65% of them seen just once. The V segment lost 1 base and the J segment 8 bases; nucleotides outside the gene matches: 9. CDR1 SQVTM and CDR2 ANQGSEA come from the germline V gene. The CDR3 is made up of 15 amino acids. This receptor was identified in a human donor with alopecia areata. The chain recombines TRBV29-1 with TRBJ2-3; TRBD2 matches at 10 bases. The sample was skin. CDR3 coding DNA: TGCAGCGTTGAAGGTAGCGGGAGGCCCGCAGGTACGCAGTATTTT. Translation gives CSVEGSGRPAGTQYF.